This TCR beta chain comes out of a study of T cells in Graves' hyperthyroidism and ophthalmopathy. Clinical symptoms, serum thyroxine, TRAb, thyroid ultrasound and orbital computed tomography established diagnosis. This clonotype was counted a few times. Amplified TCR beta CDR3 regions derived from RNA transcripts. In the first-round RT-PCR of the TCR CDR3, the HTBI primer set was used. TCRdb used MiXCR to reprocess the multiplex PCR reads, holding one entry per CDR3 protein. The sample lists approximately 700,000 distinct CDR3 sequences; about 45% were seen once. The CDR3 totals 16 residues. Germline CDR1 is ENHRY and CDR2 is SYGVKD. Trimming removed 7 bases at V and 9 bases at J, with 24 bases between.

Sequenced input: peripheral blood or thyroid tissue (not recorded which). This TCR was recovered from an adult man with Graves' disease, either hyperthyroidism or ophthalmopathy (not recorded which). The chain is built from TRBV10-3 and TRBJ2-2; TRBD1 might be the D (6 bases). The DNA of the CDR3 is TGTGCCATCACTTCGAAAGGCGGCAGGGGTATACGGGAGCTGTTTTTT. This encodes CAITSKGGRGIRELFF.